This T cell receptor beta chain came from a study of response to subunit inactivated influenza vaccine. General observations from the study: That few new T cells are recruited by each seasonal influenza vaccination was the authors' suggestion.

In the case of this clonotype: The antigen is undetermined.

MiXCR, run by TCRdb on the RT-PCR reads, gives a single entry per CDR3 protein. The sample includes over 750,000 distinct CDR3 sequences, over 20% of them seen just once. This specimen consisted of PBMCs from blood, obtained roughly 5 days after vaccination. The source of this sequence is a man aged 45-65 years who received an inactivated influenza vaccine.

The CDR3 here is CASSSGAVANEQFF. The CDR3 bases are TGTGCCAGCAGTTCCGGGGCTGTCGCCAATGAGCAGTTCTTC. The rearrangement uses TRBV28 and TRBJ2-1; D may match TRBD1 or TRBD2 (5 bases each). V shed 4 bases and J shed 6 bases, with 13 bases lying between them. The germline V gene encodes CDR1 MDHEN and CDR2 SYDVKM. The CDR3 spans 14 residues.